This TCR beta chain was retrieved from a study of response to subunit inactivated influenza vaccine (dated by TCRdb to the late 2010s). General notes on the study: To follow how T cells responded to a trivalent subunit inactivated influenza vaccine, the researchers relied on deep quantitative profiling of the T cell receptor repertoire. The paper as a whole reports these results and caveats: It was suggested by the authors that each seasonal influenza vaccination may recruit only a limited number of new T cells.

V is shortened by 0 bases, J by 7 bases, and the region joining them spans 7 bases. The CDR3 numbers 14 residues from cysteine through phenylalanine. This entry keeps only the CDR3 DNA: 42 bases, framed from base 1. CDR1 and CDR2 are drawn from the germline V gene (reference sequence): LGHDT, YNNKEL. Libraries came from RT-PCR. The run used an Illumina HiSeq 2500. TCRdb reanalyzed the raw reads on its own, using fastp at Q25 for trimming and MiXCR for clone calling, and kept in-frame beta chains. Rows with one shared CDR3 protein collapse into an entry with the most common genes and DNA. The sample contains under 850,000 distinct CDR3 sequences, approximately 17% of them found a single time. The ten largest account for about a tenth of the sample. Concerning this clonotype: Its antigen remains undetermined. No much larger clonotype is one base removed from it; base qualities were not supplied.

The TCR sequence derives from a man aged 50-60 years who received an inactivated influenza vaccine. Donor details come from another sample of the same person, matched by shared clones. This receptor chain uses TRBV3-1 and TRBJ1-6; no confident D gene assignment can be made. This specimen consisted of PBMCs from blood, obtained roughly 5 days after vaccination. The CDR3 amino acid sequence is: CASSQDDGNSPLHF. The DNA sequence is TGTGCCAGCAGCCAAGATGACGGGAATTCACCCCTCCACTTT.